These T cell receptor beta chains were read from a single sample in a study of T cell repertoires in cytomegalovirus infection. Each CDR3 protein gets one entry after TCRdb re-called the reads with MiXCR. Here the sample spans about 600,000 distinct CDR3 sequences, 24% being singletons. The material sequenced was CD8+ T cells from PBMCs. Every receptor here comes from a human donor in good health (CMV status not recorded). Some clones in this sample may be carry-over from other donors' samples. CDR3s include the opening cysteine and the closing phenylalanine or tryptophan. Fields, in order: V gene, D gene, clone size, J gene, CDR3 protein, CDR3 DNA. The D gene is left open where the match is weak. Rows may omit the clone size; those that give it use once, few, many or a size class.

V gene: TRBV28
D gene: TRBD1
clone size: many
J gene: TRBJ2-2
CDR3 protein: CASSFRQGALTGELFF
CDR3 DNA: TGTGCCAGCAGTTTCAGACAGGGGGCGCTCACCGGGGAGCTGTTTTTT

V gene: TRBV6-2/TRBV6-3
D gene: -
clone size: few
J gene: TRBJ1-6
CDR3 protein: CASSYDRFLWAEYNSPLHF
CDR3 DNA: TGTGCCAGCAGTTACGACCGGTTTTTATGGGCGGAATATAATTCACCCCTCCACTTT

V gene: TRBV7-9
D gene: TRBD1
clone size: many
J gene: TRBJ1-5
CDR3 protein: CASSWDRERNQPQHF
CDR3 DNA: TGTGCCAGCAGTTGGGACAGGGAACGGAATCAGCCCCAGCATTTT

V gene: TRBV20-1
D gene: TRBD1
clone size: few
J gene: TRBJ2-2
CDR3 protein: CSAREPGQGATGELFF
CDR3 DNA: TGCAGTGCTAGAGAACCGGGACAGGGGGCGACCGGGGAGCTGTTTTTT

V gene: TRBV7-9
D gene: TRBD1
clone size: many
J gene: TRBJ2-6
CDR3 protein: CASSQPFGQERSGANVLTF
CDR3 DNA: TGTGCCAGCAGCCAACCGTTCGGACAGGAACGATCTGGGGCCAACGTCCTGACTTTC

V gene: TRBV5-1
D gene: -
clone size: few
J gene: TRBJ2-5
CDR3 protein: CASSLRPSRLGETQYF
CDR3 DNA: TGCGCCAGCAGCTTGAGACCGAGTCGGCTCGGAGAGACCCAGTACTTC

V gene: TRBV7-9
D gene: TRBD1
clone size: -
J gene: TRBJ1-2
CDR3 protein: CASSFPEDRGYGYTF
CDR3 DNA: TGTGCCAGCAGCTTTCCGGAGGACAGGGGATATGGCTACACCTTC

V gene: TRBV20-1
D gene: TRBD1
clone size: once
J gene: TRBJ1-2
CDR3 protein: CSAPTGGLYGYTF
CDR3 DNA: TGCAGTGCTCCGACAGGGGGACTTTATGGCTACACCTTC

V gene: TRBV7-8
D gene: TRBD2
clone size: -
J gene: TRBJ2-1
CDR3 protein: CASSLEAAGGYNEQFF
CDR3 DNA: TGTGCCAGCAGCTTAGAGGCTGCGGGGGGGTACAATGAGCAGTTCTTC

V gene: TRBV6-2/TRBV6-3
D gene: -
clone size: few
J gene: TRBJ2-3
CDR3 protein: CASSYGLPYTDTQYF
CDR3 DNA: TGTGCCAGCAGTTATGGGCTACCCTACACAGATACGCAGTATTTT

V gene: TRBV6-5
D gene: -
clone size: -
J gene: TRBJ1-1
CDR3 protein: CASRAGKNTEAFF
CDR3 DNA: TGTGCCAGCAGGGCTGGGAAGAACACTGAAGCTTTCTTT

V gene: TRBV5-1
D gene: TRBD2
clone size: -
J gene: TRBJ2-1
CDR3 protein: CASSLSGGGPADEQFF
CDR3 DNA: TGCGCCAGCAGCTTGAGCGGGGGGGGACCCGCCGATGAGCAGTTCTTC

V gene: TRBV7-9
D gene: -
clone size: few
J gene: TRBJ2-1
CDR3 protein: CASSLVGKARGEQFF
CDR3 DNA: TGTGCCAGCAGCTTAGTGGGTAAAGCCCGTGGCGAGCAGTTCTTC

V gene: TRBV27
D gene: TRBD1
clone size: few
J gene: TRBJ2-7
CDR3 protein: CASSLTGSRNEQYF
CDR3 DNA: TGTGCCAGCAGTTTGACAGGGTCGAGGAACGAGCAGTACTTC

V gene: TRBV7-4
D gene: -
clone size: -
J gene: TRBJ2-3
CDR3 protein: CASSRSPGHPTDTQYF
CDR3 DNA: TGTGCCAGCAGCAGAAGCCCGGGACACCCCACAGATACGCAGTATTTT

V gene: TRBV7-6
D gene: -
clone size: many
J gene: TRBJ2-3
CDR3 protein: CASSFGTNTQYF
CDR3 DNA: TGTGCCAGCAGCTTCGGGACAAATACGCAGTATTTT

V gene: TRBV3-1
D gene: -
clone size: -
J gene: TRBJ2-5
CDR3 protein: CASSHGPGETQYF
CDR3 DNA: TGTGCCAGCAGCCACGGGCCCGGAGAGACCCAGTACTTC

V gene: TRBV7-3
D gene: TRBD1
clone size: few
J gene: TRBJ1-2
CDR3 protein: CASSLGGEGRTGPYGYTF
CDR3 DNA: TGTGCCAGCAGCTTGGGAGGAGAAGGACGGACAGGTCCTTATGGCTACACCTTC

V gene: TRBV7-6
D gene: TRBD2
clone size: many
J gene: TRBJ2-7
CDR3 protein: CASSPGLAEQYF
CDR3 DNA: TGTGCCAGCAGTCCTGGACTAGCCGAGCAGTACTTC